These 25 T cell receptor beta chains came from one sample sequenced in a study of cytomegalovirus exposure and HLA in healthy donors. A multiplex PCR was run with 60 Vbeta primers and 13 Jbeta primers. Libraries were prepared by immunoSEQ multiplex PCR; TCRdb keeps only in-frame clonotypes and omits some of them. The table lists about 140,000 clones, approximately 10% of them singletons, with about 7.5% in the top ten. The source material was PBMCs. The source of these receptors is a woman in her thirties or forties in good health and CMV-seropositive.

V usage is TRBV5-4 and J usage is TRBJ2-5; 10 bases are shared with TRBD1. Germline assignment: CDR1 SGHNT and CDR2 YYREEE (reference sequence). Trimming took 4 bases from V and 2 from J; bases not matched to a gene: 8. CDR3 size: 16 residues. CDR3 in amino acids: CASSNPRDRGQETQYF. The CDR3 region has the DNA TGTGCCAGCAGCAACCCCCGGGACAGGGGTCAAGAGACCCAGTACTTC.

J is TRBJ1-4 and V is TRBV27; a possible D gene is TRBD1 (5 bases). The CDR3 extends over 18 amino acids. The V and J ends lost 3 bases and 0 bases respectively, with 17 bases between them. Germline V gene lookup returns CDR1 MNHEY and CDR2 SMNVEV (reference sequence). The CDR3: CASSFYPRDAATNEKLFF. In nucleotides, the CDR3 is TGTGCCAGCAGTTTCTACCCGCGGGACGCCGCAACTAATGAAAAACTGTTTTTT.

The rearrangement links TRBV9 to TRBJ2-7; a possible D gene is TRBD1 (6 bases). This CDR3 is 13 amino acids long. V lost 3 bases to trimming and J lost 5 bases, with 12 bases between them. Germline CDR1 reads SGDLS; CDR2 reads YYNGEE. The CDR3 nucleotides are TGTGCCAGCAGCGATTCACAGGGAGACGAGCAGTACTTC. Its protein product is CASSDSQGDEQYF.

This clone was counted between two and nine times. The chain employs TRBV18 and TRBJ1-2; 7 bases match TRBD1. CDR1 and CDR2 (germline): KGHSH, LQKENI. With 6 bases clipped from V and 8 bases from J, the junction kept 6 bases outside the gene matches. This CDR3 contains 12 residues. CDR3 region: CASSSGGLGYTF. As DNA, the CDR3 is TGTGCCAGCTCTTCAGGGGGACTCGGCTACACCTTC.

The V gene is TRBV5-4, the J gene TRBJ1-1, with a weak D call TRBD1 (6 bases). The CDR3 is 13 amino acids. V lost 0 bases, J lost 6 bases, and 9 bases lay in between. Germline CDR1 is SGHNT and CDR2 is YYREEE (reference sequence). As DNA, the CDR3 is TGTGCCAGCAGCTTGGACAGGGAGCCTGAAGCTTTCTTT. Amino acids: CASSLDREPEAFF.

In its sample, this clone was seen a few times. This sequence joins TRBV5-6 and TRBJ2-3; 8 bases fit TRBD1. This CDR3 spans 16 amino acids. With V trimmed by 0 bases and J by 3 bases, 6 bases remained unmatched. Germline assignment: CDR1 SGHDT and CDR2 YYEEEE. The CDR3 bases are TGTGCCAGCAGCTTGGTTGCAGGGGGCCGGACAGATACGCAGTATTTT. Amino acid sequence: CASSLVAGGRTDTQYF.

This chain uses TRBV10-3 with TRBJ1-2, with TRBD1 identical over 11 bases. Trimming took 5 bases from V and 7 from J; bases not matched to a gene: 12. Germline V gene lookup returns CDR1 ENHRY and CDR2 SYGVKD. CDR3 size: 16 residues. The CDR3 loop reads CAISLQPDRGLLGYTF. Written as DNA, the CDR3 is TGTGCCATCAGTCTCCAGCCGGACAGGGGGCTGCTTGGCTACACCTTC.

This clone was counted between two and nine times. This sequence joins TRBV21-1 and TRBJ1-5; TRBD1, as called in the table, went unchecked against the DNA. TRBV21-1 is noted as a pseudogene. The CDR3 covers 13 residues. DNA of the CDR3: TGTGCCAGCAGCCACAGGGGGTGCCAGCCCCAGCATTTT. Protein: CASSHRGCQPQHF.

The CDR3 nucleotides are TGTGCCAGCAGTGAGCAAAGAGACTATGGCTACACCTTC. Translating it yields CASSEQRDYGYTF. The gene calls are TRBV28 and TRBJ1-2; D is uncertain. V lost 5 bases and J lost 3, with 10 bases in between. The germline CDR1 and CDR2 sequences are MDHEN and SYDVKM. This CDR3 has 13 residues.

This clone was seen only a few times. This chain uses TRBV2 with TRBJ2-3; D unresolved. The V gene lost 0 bases and the J gene lost 5 bases, with 3 bases spanning the gap. CDR1 is SNHLY and CDR2 is FYNNEI in the germline V gene. The CDR3 covers 12 residues. The CDR3, as DNA: TGTGCCAGCAGTGAAGCGAGAGATACGCAGTATTTT. Its translation is CASSEARDTQYF.

This clone was detected only a few times. This chain joins TRBV4-1 and TRBJ2-7, with TRBD1 matching 8 bases. The CDR3 is 15 residues long. J was trimmed by 6 bases and V by 0 bases; bases with no gene match: 7. Germline CDR1 is MGHRA and CDR2 is YSYEKL. CDR3 bases: TGCGCCAGCAGCCAAGATGTGTGGGACAGGAGCGAGCAGTACTTC. Its protein is CASSQDVWDRSEQYF.

This clone has just a few counts. The chain has TRBV6-1 and TRBJ1-1; D might be TRBD1 (5 bases). Trimming took off 1 base at V and 4 bases at J, with 13 bases between the two ends. Germline V gene data show CDR1 as MNHNS and CDR2 as SASEGT. This CDR3 spans 15 amino acids. The chain's CDR3 is CASSEGAGWSTEAFF. CDR3 nucleotide sequence: TGTGCCAGCAGTGAAGGGGCAGGGTGGAGCACTGAAGCTTTCTTT.

This clone was detected a few times. The chain employs TRBV6-1 and TRBJ1-5; D gene unclear. Germline V CDR1 and CDR2: MNHNS, SASEGT. V was shortened by 0 bases and J by 7 bases, with 22 bases between the two germline ends. This CDR3 is built from 18 residues. CDR3 nucleotides: TGTGCCAGCAGTGAAGCGCTTCGATTCGCGGGAGGAAACCAGCCCCAGCATTTT. This translates into CASSEALRFAGGNQPQHF.

The chain links TRBV9 to TRBJ1-2; tentatively, D is TRBD1 (6 bases). V gave up 0 bases and J gave up 8 bases, with 14 bases separating them. CDR3 length: 14 amino acids. The germline V gene has CDR1 SGDLS and CDR2 YYNGEE. CDR3 region: CASSVASQGYGYTF. Here the CDR3 DNA reads TGTGCCAGCAGCGTAGCTAGCCAGGGGTACGGCTACACCTTC. Full variable domain (outside the CDR3, taken from reference TRBV9 and TRBJ1-2): DSGVTQTPKHLITATGQRVTLRCSPRSGDLSVYWYQQSLDQGLQFLIQYYNGEERAKGNILERFSAQQFPDLHSELNLSSLELGDSALYFCASSVASQGYGYTFGSGTRLTVV.

This clone was counted only a few times. The chain links TRBV2 to TRBJ1-1, with 11 bases matching TRBD1. The germline V gene has CDR1 SNHLY and CDR2 FYNNEI. V gave up 5 bases and J gave up 5 bases; unmatched junction bases: 10. The CDR3 totals 16 residues. The CDR3 bases are TGTGCCAGCAGTCAAGGACAGGGGGCACCTCGAACTGAAGCTTTCTTT. Translated: CASSQGQGAPRTEAFF.

A few counts support this clone. The J gene is TRBJ2-5, the V gene TRBV18; weak D call: TRBD2 (7 bases). Trimming left V 2 bases short and J 5 bases short, with 15 bases between. The V gene's germline CDR1 is KGHSH and CDR2 LQKENI. The CDR3 runs 15 residues. In nucleotides, the CDR3 is TGTGCCAGCTCACCATACGCGGGGGCCGGTGAGACCCAGTACTTC. This sequence encodes CASSPYAGAGETQYF.

The table lists this clone with a few counts. The V and J genes are TRBV5-1 and TRBJ2-7; 7 bases map to TRBD2. The CDR3 is 13 residues long. CDR1 is SGHRS and CDR2 is YFSETQ in the germline V gene. V dropped 4 bases and J dropped 3; count of bases not matched to a gene: 4. CDR3 DNA: TGCGCCAGCAGCCGCAGGGAGGGCTACGAGCAGTACTTC. Protein: CASSRREGYEQYF. The entire variable domain, with the rest obtained from reference TRBV5-1 and TRBJ2-7, is as follows: KAGVTQTPRYLIKTRGQQVTLSCSPISGHRSVSWYQQTPGQGLQFLFEYFSETQRNKGNFPGRFSGRQFSNSRSEMNVSTLELGDSALYLCASSRREGYEQYFGPGTRLTVT.

This clone has more than one count but fewer than ten. The rearrangement links TRBV5-1 to TRBJ2-2; no firm D call. The CDR3 length is 14 residues. CDR1 and CDR2 (germline): SGHRS, YFSETQ. Trimming stripped 3 bases from V and 7 bases from J, with 13 bases between. In DNA form, the CDR3 reads TGCGCCAGCAGCTCGTCGCGGCCGGGCGGGGAGCTGTTTTTT. It translates to CASSSSRPGGELFF.

This clone showed up just a few times. The CDR3 DNA reads TGCGCCAGCAGCGCCGGACAGGGGTTCTCCGAGCAGTACTTC. It codes for CASSAGQGFSEQYF. The V gene is TRBV5-1, the J gene TRBJ2-7; TRBD1 aligns across 9 bases. This CDR3 is built from 14 residues. Looked up from germline, CDR1 is SGHRS and CDR2 is YFSETQ. J lost 6 bases, V lost 4 bases, and 8 bases had no gene match.

This clone was detected a few times. The chain is built from TRBV6-1 and TRBJ1-2; D unresolved. The CDR3 length is 11 residues. Trimming cost V 10 bases and J 10 bases, with 16 bases left between them. Germline V gene sequence: CDR1 MNHNS, CDR2 SASEGT. CDR3 nucleotides: TGTGCCATCGGGATTTACGAAGTCTACACCTTC. Its protein product is CAIGIYEVYTF.

This chain links TRBV6-1 with TRBJ2-7, with 10 bases matching TRBD1. The germline CDR1 and CDR2 sequences are MNHNS and SASEGT. This CDR3 has 15 residues. Trimming removed 6 bases from V and 0 bases from J; junction bases left unmatched: 5. CDR3: CASRGQGVTSYEQYF. The CDR3 nucleotides read TGTGCCAGCAGAGGACAGGGGGTAACCTCCTACGAGCAGTACTTC.

In this sample, this clone turned up a few times. CDR3 region: CASSLGQGGLTEAFF. CDR3 sequence (DNA): TGTGCCAGCAGCTTGGGACAGGGAGGTTTGACTGAAGCTTTCTTT. The chain has TRBV5-4 and TRBJ1-1; TRBD1 matches at 7 bases. Looked up from germline, CDR1 is SGHNT and CDR2 is YYREEE (reference sequence). With V trimmed by 0 bases and J by 5 bases, 7 bases remained unmatched. CDR3 length equals 15 residues.

This clone has only a few counts. The V gene is TRBV19, the J gene TRBJ1-2; 10 bases match TRBD1. The germline CDR1 and CDR2 sequences are LNHDA and SQIVND (reference sequence). This CDR3 spans 13 amino acids. V was pared by 9 bases and J by 6 bases, with 7 bases of the junction left unmatched. Here the CDR3 reads CASSTGGIDGYTF. CDR3 nucleotides: TGTGCCAGCTCGACAGGGGGCATTGATGGCTACACCTTC.

The rearrangement uses TRBV9 and TRBJ1-6; 8 bases line up with TRBD1. The CDR3 sequence is 22 residues long. Unmatched junction bases numbered 17, after V lost 0 bases and J lost 0 bases. Germline V gene sequence: CDR1 SGDLS, CDR2 YYNGEE. The CDR3 reads CASSVGASEGQARHSYNSPLHF. CDR3 nucleotide sequence: TGTGCCAGCAGCGTAGGCGCAAGTGAGGGACAGGCCCGTCACTCCTATAATTCACCCCTCCACTTT.

The rearrangement uses TRBV5-5 and TRBJ2-5; D is uncertain. The CDR3 extends over 11 amino acids. Looked up from germline, CDR1 is SGHKS and CDR2 is YYEKEE (reference sequence). V shed 4 bases and J shed 2 bases, with 3 bases lying between them. The CDR3 DNA reads TGTGCCAGCAGCCCACAAGAGACCCAGTACTTC. Its protein product is CASSPQETQYF.